This T cell receptor (beta chain) was documented in a study of T cells expressing NK-cell markers (dated by TCRdb to 2018 to 2021). Study-wide context: TCR beta-chain repertoires were profiled in sorted CD3+CD56+NKG2C+, CD3+CD56+NKG2C- and CD3+CD56-NKG2C+ T-cell subsets from about 8 donors. Among the eight sequenced donors, seven were HCMV-seropositive and one was HCMV-seronegative. All eight donors whose samples were sequenced were randomly selected healthy volunteers, three of them men and five women. Illumina HiSeq 2000/2500, MiSeq or NextSeq was used to sequence libraries as 2 x 150 bp reads. Study-level results and caveats: Those dominant clonotypes were again the most abundant among CD3+CD56-NKG2C+ cells in a handful of donors, at roughly 25-60.1%. It remained unclear whether the expanded NKG2C-expressing T cell clones were specific for HCMV antigens. In six donors, the dominant CD3+CD56+NKG2C+ clonotypes were found to rank among the top 10 CD8+ clonotypes and to make up roughly 1.0-8% of CD8+ T cells.

As concerns this clonotype: Its antigen has not been determined.

HCMV-specific IgG was detected in serum with a commercial ELISA kit to determine HCMV serostatus. Ficoll density gradient centrifugation was used to isolate peripheral blood mononuclear cells from blood. TCRdb shows the sequencer as Illumina HiSeq 2000. TCR beta cDNA libraries were made by 5'RACE template switching that added a universal primer site and unique molecular identifiers. Priming for cDNA synthesis came from the TCR beta constant segment, and two successive PCR amplification steps followed. As for how the authors treated the data: Reads were demultiplexed and grouped by UMI with MIGEC, and clonotypes were assembled and quantified with MiTCR. Only TCR cDNA sequences supported by at least two reads were kept to exclude erroneous sequences. Downstream repertoire analysis used the tcR package, and clonotypes were matched across fractions by CDR3 nucleotide sequence plus V segment. VDJmatch was used to annotate antigen specificity against VDJdb, with one amino acid substitution in CDR3 permitted. One entry per CDR3 protein sequence results from the TCRdb reprocessing of the reads, with DNA left out. Clone size and V and J calls follow TCRdb, not the original study. This sample's listing comprises 200,000 to 300,000 distinct CDR3 sequences. The ten biggest clones cover 0.39% of the sample.

The sequence derives from a man aged 18 to 29 in good health. Donor details come from another sample of the same person, matched by shared clones. Specimen: blood T cells: a sorted CD56 or NKG2C T cell subset, CD4+ or CD8+ T cells, or bulk PBMC T cells (not recorded which).

The CDR3 region reads CASSPSELDTGELFF. Recombination linked TRBV7-8 to TRBJ2-2. CDR3 length: 15 amino acids, cysteine to phenylalanine. DNA for this receptor is not on file. CDR1 and CDR2 (SGHVS, FQNEAQ) derive from the germline V gene.